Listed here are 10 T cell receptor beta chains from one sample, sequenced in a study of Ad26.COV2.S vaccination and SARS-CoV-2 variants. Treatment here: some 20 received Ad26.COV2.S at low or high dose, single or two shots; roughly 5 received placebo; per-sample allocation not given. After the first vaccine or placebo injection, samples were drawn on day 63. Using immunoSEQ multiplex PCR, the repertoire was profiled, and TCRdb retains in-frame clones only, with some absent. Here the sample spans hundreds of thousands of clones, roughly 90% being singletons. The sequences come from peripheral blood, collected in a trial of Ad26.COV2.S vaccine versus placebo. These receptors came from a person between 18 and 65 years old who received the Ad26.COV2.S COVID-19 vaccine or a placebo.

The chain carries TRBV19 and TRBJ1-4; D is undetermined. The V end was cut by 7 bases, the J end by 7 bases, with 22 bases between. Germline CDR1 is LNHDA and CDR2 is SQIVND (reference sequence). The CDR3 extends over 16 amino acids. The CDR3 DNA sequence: TGTGCCAGTAACCCATCCGGCGAGCCCACGAGTGAAAAACTGTTTTTT. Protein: CASNPSGEPTSEKLFF.

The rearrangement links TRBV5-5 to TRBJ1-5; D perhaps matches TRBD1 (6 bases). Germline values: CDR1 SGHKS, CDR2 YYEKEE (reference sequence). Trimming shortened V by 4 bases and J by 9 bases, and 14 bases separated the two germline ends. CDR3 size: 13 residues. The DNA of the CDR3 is TGTGCCAGCAGCACCTGGGGGCTCGCGCCCCAGCATTTT. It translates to CASSTWGLAPQHF. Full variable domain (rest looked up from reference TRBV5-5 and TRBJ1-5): DAGVTQSPTHLIKTRGQQVTLRCSPISGHKSVSWYQQVLGQGPQFIFQYYEKEERGRGNFPDRFSARQFPNYSSELNVNALLLGDSALYLCASSTWGLAPQHFGDGTRLSIL.

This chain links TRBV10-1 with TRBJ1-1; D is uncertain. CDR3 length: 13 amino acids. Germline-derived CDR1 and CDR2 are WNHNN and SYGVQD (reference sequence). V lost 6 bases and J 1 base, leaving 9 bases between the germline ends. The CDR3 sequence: CASSPGSNTEAFF. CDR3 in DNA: TGCGCCAGCAGCCCGGGTTCGAACACTGAAGCTTTCTTT.

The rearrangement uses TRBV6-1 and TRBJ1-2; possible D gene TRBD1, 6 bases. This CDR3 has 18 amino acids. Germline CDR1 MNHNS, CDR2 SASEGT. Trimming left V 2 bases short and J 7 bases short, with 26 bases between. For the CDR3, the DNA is TGTGCCAGCAGTGAATTTTTCGCACAGGGTGTTGCGGTTCGTGGCTACACCTTC. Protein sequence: CASSEFFAQGVAVRGYTF.

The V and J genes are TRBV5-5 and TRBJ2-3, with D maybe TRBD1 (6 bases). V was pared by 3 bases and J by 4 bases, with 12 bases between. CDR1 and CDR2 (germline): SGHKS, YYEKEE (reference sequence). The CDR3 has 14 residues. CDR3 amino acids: CASSWGPSADTQYF. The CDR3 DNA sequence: TGTGCCAGCAGCTGGGGGCCCTCCGCAGATACGCAGTATTTT.

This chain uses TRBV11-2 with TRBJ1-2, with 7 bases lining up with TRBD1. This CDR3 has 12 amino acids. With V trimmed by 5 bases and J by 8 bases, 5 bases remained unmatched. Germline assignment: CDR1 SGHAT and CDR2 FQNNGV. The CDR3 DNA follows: TGTGCCAGCAGCAACGACAGGGAAGGCTACACCTTC. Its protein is CASSNDREGYTF.

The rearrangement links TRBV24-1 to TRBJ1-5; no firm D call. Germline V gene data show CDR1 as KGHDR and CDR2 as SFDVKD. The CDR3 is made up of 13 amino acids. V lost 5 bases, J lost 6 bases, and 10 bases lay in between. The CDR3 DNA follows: TGTGCCACCAGTGGGAACGACGGTCAGCCCCAGCATTTT. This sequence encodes CATSGNDGQPQHF.

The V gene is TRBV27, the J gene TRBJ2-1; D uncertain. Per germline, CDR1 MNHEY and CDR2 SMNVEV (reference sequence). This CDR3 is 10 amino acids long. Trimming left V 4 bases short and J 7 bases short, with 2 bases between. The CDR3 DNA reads TGTGCCAGCAGTTCGAATGAGCAGTTCTTC. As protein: CASSSNEQFF.

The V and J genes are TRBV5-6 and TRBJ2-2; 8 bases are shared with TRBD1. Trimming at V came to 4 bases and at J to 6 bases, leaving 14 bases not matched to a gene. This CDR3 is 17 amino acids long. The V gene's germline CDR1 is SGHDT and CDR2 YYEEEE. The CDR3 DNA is TGTGCCAGCAGCCCCGACAGGGGCCCGGTCGTGTCCGGGGAGCTGTTTTTT. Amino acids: CASSPDRGPVVSGELFF. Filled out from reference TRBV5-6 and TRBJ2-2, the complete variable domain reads DAGVTQSPTHLIKTRGQQVTLRCSPKSGHDTVSWYQQALGQGPQFIFQYYEEEERQRGNFPDRFSGHQFPNYSSELNVNALLLGDSALYLCASSPDRGPVVSGELFFGEGSRLTVL.

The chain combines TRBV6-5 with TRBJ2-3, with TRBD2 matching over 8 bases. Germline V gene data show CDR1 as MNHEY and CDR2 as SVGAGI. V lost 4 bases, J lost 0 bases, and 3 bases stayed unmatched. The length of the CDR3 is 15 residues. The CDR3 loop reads CASSFTSGSTDTQYF. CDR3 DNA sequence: TGTGCCAGCAGTTTCACTAGCGGAAGCACAGATACGCAGTATTTT.